This T cell receptor beta chain emerged from a study of T cells in Graves' hyperthyroidism and ophthalmopathy. Study findings and constraints: Model output signaled ophthalmopathy a median about 6.3 months ahead of onset.

RNA transcripts served as the template for amplifying TCR beta CDR3 regions. During a first-round RT-PCR of the TCR CDR3, the HTBI primer set was used. Each CDR3 protein gets one entry after TCRdb re-called the multiplex PCR reads with MiXCR. The table lists about 380,000 distinct CDR3 sequences, 13% of them singletons. Trimming pared 3 bases from V and 6 bases from J, leaving 8 bases between. CDR3 length equals 12 residues. Notes on this clonotype: Its target is not known.

The receptor was derived from a young man with Graves' hyperthyroidism that later progressed to Graves' ophthalmopathy. V is TRBV12-3 or TRBV12-4 and J is TRBJ1-1; TRBD1 might be the D (5 bases). Specimen: blood. CDR3 sequence reads: CASSLWGSEAFF. DNA of the CDR3: TGTGCCAGCAGTTTGTGGGGCTCTGAAGCTTTCTTT.